Presented here are 26 T cell receptor beta chains from one specimen sequenced in a study of tumor-infiltrating lymphocytes in primary liver carcinoma. Priming with a constant-region primer yielded TCR beta cDNA from about 510 ng total RNA. Slightly modified ARM-PCR served as the procedure for the TCR beta libraries. These libraries came from three rounds of nested multiplex PCR. PCR rounds one and two used TRBV1-TRBV30 forward primers with a C-beta reverse primer for around 10 cycles each. TCRdb reprocessed the multiplex PCR reads with MiXCR, giving one entry per CDR3 protein. The repertoire holds 250,000 to 350,000 distinct CDR3 sequences, with more than 55% as singletons. Out of unsorted whole blood came the blood RNA, and germline DNA was extracted as well. The sample was peripheral blood. The receptors were gathered from a woman in her 30s with primary liver carcinoma and hepatitis B virus infection.

With regard to this clonotype: Just one base apart from a much larger clone, this may be a read error. CDR3 sequence (DNA): TGCGCCAGCAGCGCGAGGGAACTTGAAGAAGAGACCCAGTACTTC. Residues: CASSARELEEETQYF. The genes are TRBV4-1 and TRBJ2-5; maybe TRBD2 (5 bases). Trimming shortened V by 5 bases and J by 3 bases, and 16 bases separated the two germline ends. CDR3 length: 15 amino acids. CDR1 is MGHRA and CDR2 is YSYEKL in the germline V gene.

The genes are TRBV6-6 and TRBJ1-2, with 7 bases lining up with TRBD1. Germline CDR1 MNHNY, CDR2 SVGAGI (reference sequence). This CDR3 contains 13 residues. V shed 6 bases and J 4 bases; nucleotides not matched to a gene: 5. CDR3 loop: CASSDRVVYGYTF. In DNA form, the CDR3 reads TGTGCCAGCAGCGACAGGGTGGTCTATGGCTACACCTTC.

The chain joins TRBV5-1 to TRBJ2-1; 10 bases are a match to TRBD2. V shed 5 bases and J 7 bases; nucleotides not matched to a gene: 6. In germline, CDR1 is SGHRS, CDR2 YFSETQ. CDR3 size: 14 residues. The DNA of the CDR3 is TGCGCCAGCAGTACTGGGACTAGCGTTAATGAGCAGTTCTTC. Translating gives CASSTGTSVNEQFF.

A few counts support this clonotype. V and J are TRBV5-1 and TRBJ2-5; D is perhaps TRBD1 (6 bases). This CDR3 is built from 13 residues. Germline CDR1 is SGHRS and CDR2 is YFSETQ. V lost 4 bases and J lost 5, with 12 bases in between. Here the CDR3 reads CASSGLQGETQYF. The CDR3 DNA reads as TGCGCCAGCAGCGGACTCCAGGGGGAGACCCAGTACTTC.

Concerning this clonotype: Since a much larger clone is just one base distant, this may be a read error. The V call is TRBV5-4, the J call TRBJ1-6, with 7 bases aligning to TRBD1. The V gene end was trimmed by 6 bases and the J gene end by 8 bases; junction bases not matched to a gene: 17. Germline CDR1 and CDR2: SGHNT and YYREEE (reference sequence). The length of the CDR3 is 17 residues. CDR3 nucleotide sequence: TGTGCCAGCAACCAGGGGGGCGGTGGCCTCCTTCATTCACCCCTCCACTTT. Translated: CASNQGGGGLLHSPLHF.

This clonotype was recorded a few times. This CDR3 reads CASSRIRETGEAFF. CDR3 nucleotides: TGTGCCAGCAGCAGAATAAGAGAGACAGGTGAAGCTTTCTTT. The chain is built from TRBV5-4 and TRBJ1-1; maybe TRBD1 (6 bases). The CDR3 length is 14 residues. Germline CDR1 SGHNT, CDR2 YYREEE (reference sequence). Trimming cost V 4 bases and J 7 bases, with 17 bases left between them.

This clonotype was recorded at least ten times. The chain has TRBV6-5 and TRBJ2-7; TRBD1 might be the D (6 bases). The germline V and J ends were trimmed by 6 bases and 5 bases, with 11 bases remaining between them. Germline CDR1 is MNHEY and CDR2 is SVGAGI. The CDR3 covers 12 residues. CDR3 amino acids: CASSLDRHEQYF. CDR3 DNA: TGTGCCAGCAGCTTAGACAGGCACGAGCAGTACTTC.

The genes are TRBV11-2 and TRBJ2-3, with D maybe TRBD1 (8 bases). V lost 6 bases and J 0 bases, leaving 16 bases between the germline ends. The CDR3 is 16 amino acids. CDR1 SGHAT and CDR2 FQNNGV come from the germline V gene. The CDR3 DNA reads as TGTGCCAGCAGTCACAGGGGGGGCCGAAGCACAGATACGCAGTATTTT. This encodes CASSHRGGRSTDTQYF.

To note about this clonotype: An end of the junction differs from the germline gene, which may be a read error. The rearrangement joins TRBV11-2 to TRBJ2-2, with 7 bases aligning to TRBD1. The germline CDR1 and CDR2 sequences are SGHAT and FQNNGV. The CDR3 sequence is 15 residues long. In nucleotides, the CDR3 is TGTGCCAGCAGCTTTAACAGGGGTGACACCGGGGAGCTGTTTTTC. Residues: CASSFNRGDTGELFF. The variable domain in full, with the rest retrieved from reference TRBV11-2 and TRBJ2-2, is EAGVAQSPRYKIIEKRQSVAFWCNPISGHATLYWYQQILGQGPKLLIQFQNNGVVDDSQLPKDRFSAERLKGVDSTLKIQPAKLEDSAVYLCASSFNRGDTGELFFGEGSRLTVL.

Concerning this clonotype itself: A clone one base away is much larger, so this may be a read error. The J gene is TRBJ2-7, the V gene TRBV6-2 or TRBV6-3; 7 nucleotides line up with TRBD2. The CDR3 length is 14 residues. From germline, CDR1 is MNHEY and CDR2 SVGEGT. Trimming at V came to 10 bases and at J to 2 bases, leaving 11 bases not matched to a gene. The CDR3 DNA is TGTGCCAACAGCTCAAGCGGGACCACCTACGAGCAGTACTTC. Translated: CANSSSGTTYEQYF.

This clonotype has a count of ten or more. J is TRBJ2-1 and V is TRBV4-2, with no clear D. The CDR3 is 15 amino acids. V dropped 0 bases and J dropped 4 bases, with 10 bases sitting between them. The germline V gene has CDR1 LGHNA and CDR2 YNFKEQ. The CDR3 DNA reads TGTGCCAGCAGCCAAGATAGGCTGGAATACAATGAGCAGTTCTTC. Its translation: CASSQDRLEYNEQFF.

To note about this clonotype: A read error is possible here, since a much larger clone lies one base away. The chain combines TRBV6-1 with TRBJ2-7, with D possibly matching TRBD2 (5 bases). V shed 0 bases and J shed 4 bases, with 16 bases lying between them. Germline loops: CDR1 MNHNS, CDR2 SASEGT. The CDR3 extends over 16 amino acids. The CDR3 here is CASSEAMSGGSYEQYF. In DNA form, the CDR3 reads TGTGCCAGCAGTGAAGCGATGAGCGGCGGAAGTTACGAGCAGTACTTC.

Comment on this clonotype: This may stem from a read error, because a much larger clone lies one nucleotide away. V usage is TRBV7-8 and J usage is TRBJ1-5; no firm D call. The CDR3 length is 15 residues. V was cut by 0 bases and J by 2 bases, with 8 bases left in between. Germline CDR1 and CDR2: SGHVS and FQNEAQ. CDR3 nucleotides: TGTGCCAGCAGCTTAGCGCCGACCTGCAATCAGCCCCAGCATTTT. Its protein is CASSLAPTCNQPQHF. Based on the CDR3 plus reference TRBV7-8 and TRBJ1-5, the full variable domain is GAGVSQSPRYKVAKRGQDVALRCDPISGHVSLFWYQQALGQGPEFLTYFQNEAQLDKSGLPSDRFFAERPEGSVSTLKIQRTQQEDSAVYLCASSLAPTCNQPQHFGDGTRLSIL.

This clonotype turned up a few times. The chain joins TRBV7-9 to TRBJ1-4; a possible D gene is TRBD1 (5 bases). The V gene lost 8 bases and the J gene lost 0 bases, with 13 bases spanning the gap. The CDR3 contains 15 residues. The germline gives CDR1 SEHNR, CDR2 FQNEAQ (reference sequence). CDR3 amino acids: CASARGEATNEKLFF. CDR3 nucleotide sequence: TGTGCCAGCGCGCGGGGCGAGGCAACTAATGAAAAACTGTTTTTT.

This sequence joins TRBV14 and TRBJ1-2; TRBD1 matches 8 bases. Germline trimming cut 0 bases from V and 0 bases from J; bases unmatched to any gene: 12. Germline loops: CDR1 SGHDN, CDR2 FVKESK. The CDR3 loop spans 19 amino acids. CDR3 region: CASSQDRPGTGKANYGYTF. The CDR3 DNA reads TGTGCCAGCAGCCAAGATCGCCCCGGGACAGGCAAAGCTAACTATGGCTACACCTTC.

The chain recombines TRBV28 with TRBJ2-1; 10 bases are a match to TRBD2. V shed 3 bases and J 8 bases; nucleotides not matched to a gene: 19. Germline V lookup: CDR1 MDHEN, CDR2 SYDVKM. The CDR3 contains 19 residues. CDR3 amino acids: CASSLGFAGQGLALDEQFF. The CDR3 DNA reads TGTGCCAGCAGTTTGGGGTTCGCGGGGCAGGGACTAGCGCTCGATGAGCAGTTCTTC.

This clonotype showed up just a few times. A single base separates this from a much larger clone, so it may be a read error. V gene TRBV6-5 combines with J gene TRBJ2-1, with 9 bases aligning to TRBD1. V trimming: 7 bases; J trimming: 0 bases; junction bases outside the gene matches: 4. The CDR3 is made up of 15 amino acids. From germline, CDR1 is MNHEY and CDR2 SVGAGI. CDR3 sequence: CASIQDRGSYNEQFF. CDR3 in DNA: TGTGCCAGCATTCAGGACAGGGGCTCCTACAATGAGCAGTTCTTC.

Note on this clonotype: A single base separates this from a much larger clone, so it may be a read error. V and J are TRBV12-3 or TRBV12-4 and TRBJ2-6, with D perhaps matching TRBD1 or TRBD2 (5 bases each). The V end lost 5 bases, the J end lost 1 base, and 15 bases lay between the germline ends. The CDR3 loop spans 17 amino acids. The CDR3 DNA reads as TGTGCCAGCAGTATGGGGACGCTGATGTCTGGGGCCAACGTCCTGACTTTC. Translated, it gives CASSMGTLMSGANVLTF.

The chain uses TRBV14 and TRBJ2-1, with a weak D call TRBD1 (6 bases). Germline CDR1 reads SGHDN; CDR2 reads FVKESK. The ends were cut back, 1 base at V and 7 bases at J, with 20 bases in the middle. The CDR3 loop spans 17 amino acids. The CDR3 sequence is CASSQGTRTVRANEQFF. The CDR3 DNA sequence: TGTGCCAGCAGCCAAGGTACCCGGACAGTCCGGGCAAATGAGCAGTTCTTC. The complete variable domain, with remaining parts taken from reference TRBV14 and TRBJ2-1, reads EAGVTQFPSHSVIEKGQTVTLRCDPISGHDNLYWYRRVMGKEIKFLLHFVKESKQDESGMPNNRFLAERTGGTYSTLKVQPAELEDSGVYFCASSQGTRTVRANEQFFGPGTRLTVL.

The sample holds many counts of this clonotype. The rearrangement joins TRBV11-1 to TRBJ2-3; 13 nucleotides agree with TRBD2. The CDR3 totals 16 residues. V trimming: 5 bases; J trimming: 7 bases; junction bases outside the gene matches: 9. In germline, CDR1 is SGHAT, CDR2 FQDESV (reference sequence). The CDR3 DNA is TGTGCCAGCAGCCATGGGACTAGCGGGAAGGGGAATACGCAGTATTTT. Translation gives CASSHGTSGKGNTQYF.

The count of this clonotype is one. Just one base apart from a much larger clone, this may be a read error. This chain's CDR3 is CASSFGTRGDEQFF. CDR3 coding DNA: TGTGCCAGCAGTTTCGGGACTAGGGGGGATGAGCAGTTCTTC. The rearrangement joins TRBV12-3 or TRBV12-4 to TRBJ2-1; 8 bases fit TRBD2. This CDR3 is 14 amino acids long. Losses at the gene ends were 3 bases for V and 8 bases for J; bases not matched to a gene: 6.

This clonotype showed up just once. The chain uses TRBV30 and TRBJ2-2, with D hard to call. The germline CDR1 and CDR2 sequences are GTSNPN and SVGIG (reference sequence). CDR3 size: 16 residues. V lost 3 bases and J lost 2, with 16 bases in between. The CDR3 here is CAWRKGVTFNTGELFF. The CDR3 bases are TGTGCCTGGAGAAAGGGTGTCACTTTTAACACCGGGGAGCTGTTTTTT. The complete variable domain, with remaining parts taken from reference TRBV30 and TRBJ2-2, reads SQTIHQWPATLVQPVGSPLSLECTVEGTSNPNLYWYRQAAGRGLQLLFYSVGIGQISSEVPQNLSASRPQDRQFILSSKKLLLSDSGFYLCAWRKGVTFNTGELFFGEGSRLTVL.

The chain's CDR3 is CASSRNSYNEQFF. DNA for the CDR3: TGTGCCAGTAGCCGAAACTCCTACAATGAGCAGTTCTTC. The chain combines TRBV11-2 with TRBJ2-1; D is undetermined. V lost 9 bases and J lost 0, with 9 bases in between. In germline, CDR1 is SGHAT, CDR2 FQNNGV. This CDR3 has 13 residues.

In this sample, this clonotype turned up a few times. This chain connects TRBV7-8 to TRBJ2-7, with D possibly being TRBD1 (6 bases). The CDR3 length is 15 residues. Trimming took off 1 base at V and 3 bases at J, with 13 bases between the two ends. Germline loops: CDR1 SGHVS, CDR2 FQNEAQ. CDR3 in DNA: TGTGCCAGCAGCTTAGATGGACAGAACTACTACGAGCAGTACTTC. Its protein product is CASSLDGQNYYEQYF.

On this clonotype: Relative to the germline gene, one junction end is altered; a read error may explain this. The chain has TRBV4-3 and TRBJ2-1; 9 bases match TRBD2. The length of the CDR3 is 19 residues. Germline CDR1 LGHNA, CDR2 YSLEER. DNA of the CDR3: TGCGCCATCAGCCAAGAAGCCACCCATAGCGGGAGTTTCTACAATGAGCAGTTCTTC. The encoded protein is CAISQEATHSGSFYNEQFF.

The table lists this clonotype with many counts. The chain combines TRBV11-2 with TRBJ2-1; tentative D call: TRBD1 (7 bases). This CDR3 has 12 residues. Per the germline V gene, CDR1 is SGHAT and CDR2 is FQNNGV. Between the trimmed V and J ends, which lost 7 bases and 9 bases, there was a span of 13 bases. Here the CDR3 reads CASNNQGGEQFF. The CDR3 nucleotides are TGTGCCAGCAACAATCAGGGGGGTGAGCAGTTCTTC.